Shown below are 21 T cell receptor beta chains from a single sample sequenced in a study of blood T cells in healthy people across ages. With a J-beta primer mix and a sample-barcoded 5' primer, a second PCR ran about 7 to 12 cycles. TCRdb recomputed calls from the 5' RACE reads with MiXCR, one row per CDR3 protein. Among around 1,600,000 distinct CDR3 sequences, roughly 43% were seen once, and the ten largest hold more than 4%. Sequenced material: blood. The receptor source for this set is a woman aged 18-29 years in good health.

The rearrangement uses TRBV18 and TRBJ1-6, with D tentatively TRBD1 (6 bases). In germline, CDR1 is KGHSH, CDR2 LQKENI. V was clipped by 5 bases and J by 6 bases, with 8 bases between them. CDR3 length: 13 residues. The CDR3 nucleotides are TGTGCCAGCTCAGAAGGGGGTAATTCACCCCTCCACTTT. Translation: CASSEGGNSPLHF.

The V call is TRBV9, the J call TRBJ2-7, with TRBD2 identical over 8 bases. CDR3 size: 13 residues. After removal of 4 bases from V and 5 bases from J, the junction contained 5 bases not matched to a gene. The germline V gene encodes CDR1 SGDLS and CDR2 YYNGEE. The CDR3 DNA sequence: TGTGCCAGCAGCCAAGCGGGGGCCAACGAGCAGTACTTC. As protein: CASSQAGANEQYF. Full variable domain (outside the CDR3, taken from reference TRBV9 and TRBJ2-7): DSGVTQTPKHLITATGQRVTLRCSPRSGDLSVYWYQQSLDQGLQFLIQYYNGEERAKGNILERFSAQQFPDLHSELNLSSLELGDSALYFCASSQAGANEQYFGPGTRLTVT.

The chain couples TRBV7-9 to TRBJ2-5, with D unclear. CDR1 is SEHNR and CDR2 is FQNEAQ in the germline V gene (reference sequence). The CDR3 sequence is 12 residues long. Trimming removed 2 bases from V and 11 bases from J, with 12 bases in between. The chain's CDR3 is CASSLIKSKQYF. CDR3 bases: TGTGCCAGCAGCTTAATTAAGTCCAAGCAGTACTTC.

At least ten counts were recorded for this clonotype. This chain uses TRBV7-2 with TRBJ2-3; no clear D. V was clipped by 6 bases and J by 3 bases, with 10 bases between them. The germline gives CDR1 SGHTA, CDR2 FQGNSA. This CDR3 has 13 residues. CDR3 sequence reads: CASSFWGTDTQYF. As DNA, the CDR3 is TGTGCCAGCAGTTTCTGGGGTACAGATACGCAGTATTTT.

About this clonotype: A much larger clone lies one base from this, so it may be a read error. This chain joins TRBV10-3 and TRBJ2-3; tentative D call: TRBD2 (6 bases). The germline CDR1 and CDR2 sequences are ENHRY and SYGVKD. This CDR3 spans 15 amino acids. In DNA, the CDR3 is TGTACCATCAGTGAGGAAGCGGGCAGCACAGATACGCAGTATTTT. The encoded protein is CTISEEAGSTDTQYF.

V usage is TRBV25-1 and J usage is TRBJ2-3; unclear D gene. The CDR3 totals 15 residues. Germline V CDR1 and CDR2: MGHDK, SYGVNS. Trimming left V 0 bases short and J 2 bases short, with 9 bases between. The CDR3 DNA follows: TGTGCCAGCAGTGAATATTTAGGGCCCACAGATACGCAGTATTTT. It yields the protein CASSEYLGPTDTQYF.

The genes are TRBV28 and TRBJ2-5; possible D gene TRBD2, 6 bases. The V and J ends lost 3 bases and 4 bases respectively, with 12 bases between them. CDR3 length: 14 amino acids. Germline assignment: CDR1 MDHEN and CDR2 SYDVKM. The CDR3 bases are TGTGCCAGCAGTTTCACTAGCTTAACAGAGACCCAGTACTTC. It translates to CASSFTSLTETQYF.

V is TRBV4-1 and J is TRBJ2-5; D gene uncertain. From germline, CDR1 is MGHRA and CDR2 YSYEKL. The CDR3 length is 13 residues. V was shortened by 6 bases and J by 11 bases, with 19 bases between the two germline ends. CDR3 DNA: TGCGCCAGCAGATCCGTTCTGGGTTATGAGCAGTACTTC. Protein: CASRSVLGYEQYF.

Only a few counts were recorded for this clonotype. This chain joins TRBV18 and TRBJ2-1; maybe TRBD2 (5 bases). Deletions cut 3 bases from V and 6 bases from J, with 9 bases between. Germline values: CDR1 KGHSH, CDR2 LQKENI. CDR3 length: 13 amino acids. DNA of the CDR3: TGTGCCAGCTCACCGGCGGGCTTCAATGAGCAGTTCTTC. Protein: CASSPAGFNEQFF.

The chain employs TRBV5-1 and TRBJ2-2; weak D call: TRBD2 (6 bases). Germline V CDR1 and CDR2: SGHRS, YFSETQ. V lost 3 bases and J 4 bases, leaving 16 bases between the germline ends. This CDR3 is 16 amino acids long. CDR3: CASSYFAGRGTGELFF. The CDR3 DNA reads TGCGCCAGCAGCTATTTCGCGGGAAGGGGCACCGGGGAGCTGTTTTTT.

The chain couples TRBV7-3 to TRBJ2-1; 8 nucleotides match TRBD2. This CDR3 is built from 18 residues. The germline gives CDR1 SGHTA, CDR2 FQGTGA. The J segment lost 0 bases and the V segment lost 0 bases, leaving 7 bases of the junction unmatched. The DNA for the CDR3 is TGTGCCAGCAGCTTAACTCTAGCGGGCCATAGCTCCTACAATGAGCAGTTCTTC. Amino acids: CASSLTLAGHSSYNEQFF.

This clonotype occurred many times. The rearrangement links TRBV20-1 to TRBJ2-3, with TRBD2 identical over 10 bases. Germline values: CDR1 DFQATT, CDR2 SNEGSKA (reference sequence). The CDR3 extends over 14 amino acids. Losses at the gene ends were 6 bases for V and 3 bases for J; bases not matched to a gene: 6. The CDR3 protein is CSAPAGGWTDTQYF. In DNA, the CDR3 is TGCAGTGCCCCAGCGGGGGGGTGGACAGATACGCAGTATTTT.

The chain joins TRBV9 to TRBJ1-3; no clear D gene. Germline V gene sequence: CDR1 SGDLS, CDR2 YYNGEE. The CDR3 loop spans 14 amino acids. The V end was cut by 4 bases, the J end by 0 bases, with 8 bases between. The CDR3 DNA follows: TGTGCCAGCAGCTCGGATTTCTCTGGAAACACCATATATTTT. Translating gives CASSSDFSGNTIYF.

This clonotype was detected many times. The genes are TRBV7-2 and TRBJ1-2, with D perhaps TRBD1 (6 bases). V lost 0 bases and J lost 6, with 11 bases in between. Germline V gene data show CDR1 as SGHTA and CDR2 as FQGNSA. The CDR3 is 14 amino acids. In nucleotides, the CDR3 is TGTGCCAGCAGCTTAGCCGGGCAGGGGCATGGCTACACCTTC. It is translated as CASSLAGQGHGYTF.

The chain recombines TRBV5-1 with TRBJ2-7; 10 bases map to TRBD2. The CDR3 spans 15 residues. Losses at the gene ends were 5 bases for V and 1 base for J; bases not matched to a gene: 6. From germline, CDR1 is SGHRS and CDR2 YFSETQ. CDR3 sequence reads: CASRPNSGRSYEQYF. The CDR3 DNA follows: TGCGCCAGCAGACCCAATAGCGGGAGGTCCTACGAGCAGTACTTC.

The gene calls are TRBV29-1 and TRBJ1-4, with a possible D match to TRBD1 (6 bases). V was cut by 7 bases and J by 3 bases, with 15 bases left in between. Germline V lookup: CDR1 SQVTM, CDR2 ANQGSEA. The CDR3 consists of 14 residues. CDR3 bases: TGCAGCGCCGGTCTCGGGGGGCCTAATGAAAAACTGTTTTTT. Translating gives CSAGLGGPNEKLFF.

V is TRBV3-1 and J is TRBJ2-3; TRBD2 aligns across 10 bases. Trimming cost V 2 bases and J 3 bases; bases outside gene matches: 8. The CDR3 is 17 residues long. Germline values: CDR1 LGHDT, CDR2 YNNKEL (reference sequence). The CDR3 DNA follows: TGTGCCAGCAGCCAAAGTGGACTAGCGGAGTCGACAGATACGCAGTATTTT. Amino acid sequence: CASSQSGLAESTDTQYF.

The chain combines TRBV9 with TRBJ2-1; 9 bases map to TRBD2. CDR1 is SGDLS, CDR2 YYNGEE, per germline. The CDR3 has 16 residues. With V trimmed by 7 bases and J by 2 bases, 10 bases remained unmatched. Here the CDR3 DNA reads TGTGCCAGCTGCGCTACCGGGACTAGCCCCTACAATGAGCAGTTCTTC. This encodes CASCATGTSPYNEQFF.

This rearrangement joins TRBV29-1 to TRBJ1-4, with 8 bases identical to TRBD1. The CDR3 is 18 amino acids. V was clipped by 8 bases and J by 0 bases; unmatched bases: 17. The V gene's germline CDR1 is SQVTM and CDR2 ANQGSEA. The chain's CDR3 is CSLFPSDRVPPTNEKLFF. The CDR3 nucleotides are TGCAGCCTTTTTCCCTCGGACAGGGTACCTCCAACTAATGAAAAACTGTTTTTT.

The J gene is TRBJ2-5, the V gene TRBV6-2 or TRBV6-3, with D perhaps matching TRBD1 or TRBD2 (5 bases each). V lost 0 bases and J lost 4, with 12 bases in between. Germline CDR1 reads MNHEY; CDR2 reads SVGEGT. The CDR3 length is 15 residues. The CDR3 sequence: CASSYSIRGPETQYF. DNA of the CDR3: TGTGCCAGCAGTTACTCTATCCGGGGCCCAGAGACCCAGTACTTC.

This rearrangement joins TRBV28 to TRBJ2-4, with TRBD1 identical over 8 bases. Per the germline V gene, CDR1 is MDHEN and CDR2 is SYDVKM. V shed 6 bases, J shed 5 bases, and the junction held 12 bases outside the gene matches. The CDR3 has 16 residues. Here the CDR3 reads CASSPWTGTVQNIQYF. CDR3 DNA sequence: TGTGCCAGCAGCCCCTGGACAGGGACGGTCCAAAACATTCAGTACTTC.